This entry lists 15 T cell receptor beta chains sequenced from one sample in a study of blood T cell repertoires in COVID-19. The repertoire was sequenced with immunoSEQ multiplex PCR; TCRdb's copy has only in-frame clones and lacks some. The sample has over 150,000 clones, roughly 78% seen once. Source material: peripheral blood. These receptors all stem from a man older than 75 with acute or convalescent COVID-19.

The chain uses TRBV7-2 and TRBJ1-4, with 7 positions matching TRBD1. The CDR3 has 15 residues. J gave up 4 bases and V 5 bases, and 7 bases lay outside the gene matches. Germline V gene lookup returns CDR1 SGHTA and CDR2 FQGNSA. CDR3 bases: TGTGCCAGCAGCGACAGGGTTGGACTTAATGAAAAACTGTTTTTT. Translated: CASSDRVGLNEKLFF.

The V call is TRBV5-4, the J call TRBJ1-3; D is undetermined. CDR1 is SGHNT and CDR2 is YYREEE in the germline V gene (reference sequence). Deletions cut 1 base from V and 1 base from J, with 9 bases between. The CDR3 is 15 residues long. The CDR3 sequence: CASSLRTGSGNTIYF. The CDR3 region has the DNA TGTGCCAGCAGCTTGAGGACGGGATCTGGAAACACCATATATTTT.

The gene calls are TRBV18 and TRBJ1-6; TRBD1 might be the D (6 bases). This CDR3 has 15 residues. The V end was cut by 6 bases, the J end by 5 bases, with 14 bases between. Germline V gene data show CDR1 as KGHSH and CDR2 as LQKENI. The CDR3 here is CASSVQGNHNSPLHF. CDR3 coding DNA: TGTGCCAGCTCTGTACAGGGTAATCATAATTCACCCCTCCACTTT.

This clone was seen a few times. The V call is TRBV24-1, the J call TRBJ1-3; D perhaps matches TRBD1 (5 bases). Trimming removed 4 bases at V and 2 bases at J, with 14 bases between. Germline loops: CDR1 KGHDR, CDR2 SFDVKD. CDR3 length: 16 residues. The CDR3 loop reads CATSEPGWGTGNTIYF. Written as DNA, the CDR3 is TGTGCCACCAGTGAACCAGGGTGGGGTACTGGAAACACCATATATTTT.

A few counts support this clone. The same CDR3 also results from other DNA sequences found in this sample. CDR3 protein: CASSEAGGEYEQYV. The CDR3 DNA follows: TGTGCCAGCAGTGAAGCAGGGGGTGAATACGAGCAGTACGTC. This chain links TRBV6-1 with TRBJ2-7, with a tentative D call TRBD1 (6 bases). Germline V gene data show CDR1 as MNHNS and CDR2 as SASEGT. V gave up 0 bases and J gave up 4 bases, with 10 bases separating them. This CDR3 is 14 amino acids long.

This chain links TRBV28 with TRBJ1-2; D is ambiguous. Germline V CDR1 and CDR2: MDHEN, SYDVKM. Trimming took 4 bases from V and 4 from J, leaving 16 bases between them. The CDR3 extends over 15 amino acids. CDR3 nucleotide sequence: TGTGCCAGCAGTTGGCCGCCTCCGATATTCTATGGCTACACCTTC. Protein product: CASSWPPPIFYGYTF.

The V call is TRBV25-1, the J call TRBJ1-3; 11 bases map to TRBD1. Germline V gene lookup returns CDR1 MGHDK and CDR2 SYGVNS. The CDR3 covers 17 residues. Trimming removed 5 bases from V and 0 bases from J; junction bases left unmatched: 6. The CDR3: CASSRGQGVLSGNTIYF. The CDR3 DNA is TGTGCCAGCAGTAGGGGACAGGGGGTCCTCTCTGGAAACACCATATATTTT. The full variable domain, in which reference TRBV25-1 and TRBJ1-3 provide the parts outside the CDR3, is EADIYQTPRYLVIGTGKKITLECSQTMGHDKMYWYQQDPGMELHLIHYSYGVNSTEKGDLSSESTVSRIRTEHFPLTLESARPSHTSQYLCASSRGQGVLSGNTIYFGEGSWLTVV.

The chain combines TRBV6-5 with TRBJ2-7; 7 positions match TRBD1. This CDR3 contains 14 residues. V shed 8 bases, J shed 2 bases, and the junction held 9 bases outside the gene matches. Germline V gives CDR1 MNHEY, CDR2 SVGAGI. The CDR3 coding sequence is TGTGCCAGCTCACTCACAGGGGTCCCCTACGAGCAGTACGTC. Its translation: CASSLTGVPYEQYV.

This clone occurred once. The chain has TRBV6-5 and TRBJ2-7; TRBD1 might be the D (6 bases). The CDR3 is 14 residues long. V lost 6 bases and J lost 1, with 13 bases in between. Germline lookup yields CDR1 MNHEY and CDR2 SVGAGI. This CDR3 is CASSRYRESYEQYF. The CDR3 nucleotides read TGTGCCAGCAGCCGATACAGGGAATCCTACGAGCAGTACTTC.

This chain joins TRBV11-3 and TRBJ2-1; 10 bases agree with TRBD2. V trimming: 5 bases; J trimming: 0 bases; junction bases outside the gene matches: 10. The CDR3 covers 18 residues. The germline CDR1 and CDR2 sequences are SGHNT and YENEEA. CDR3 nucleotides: TGTGCCAGCAGCCTCACTAGCGGGGCCCCTTACTCCTACAATGAGCAGTTCTTC. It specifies CASSLTSGAPYSYNEQFF.

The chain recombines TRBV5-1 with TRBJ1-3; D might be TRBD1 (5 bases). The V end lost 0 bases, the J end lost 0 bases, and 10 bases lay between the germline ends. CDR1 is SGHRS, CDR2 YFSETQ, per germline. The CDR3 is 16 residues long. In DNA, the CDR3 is TGCGCCAGCAGCTTGGCTGGAGGGGACTCTGGAAACACCATATATTTT. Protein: CASSLAGGDSGNTIYF.

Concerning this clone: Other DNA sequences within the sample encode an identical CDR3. The CDR3 bases are TGTGCCTGGAGCGGGACAGGGTCCTACGAGCAGTACTTC. Translating gives CAWSGTGSYEQYF. This chain connects TRBV30 to TRBJ2-7; TRBD1 agrees at 9 bases. Trimming at V came to 3 bases and at J to 1 base, leaving 1 base not matched to a gene. The CDR3 sequence is 13 residues long. Germline lookup yields CDR1 GTSNPN and CDR2 SVGIG (reference sequence).

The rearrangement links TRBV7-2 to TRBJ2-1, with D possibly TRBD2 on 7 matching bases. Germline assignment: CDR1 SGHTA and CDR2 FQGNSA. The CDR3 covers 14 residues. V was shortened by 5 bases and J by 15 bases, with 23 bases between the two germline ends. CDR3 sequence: CASSHPGGVGGRFF. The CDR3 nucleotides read TGTGCCAGCAGCCACCCGGGGGGAGTGGGGGGGCGGTTCTTC.

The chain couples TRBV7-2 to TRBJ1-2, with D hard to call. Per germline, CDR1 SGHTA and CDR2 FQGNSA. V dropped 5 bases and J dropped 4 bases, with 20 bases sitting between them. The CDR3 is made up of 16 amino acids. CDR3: CASSPPRYPAGYGYTF. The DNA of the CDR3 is TGTGCCAGCAGCCCGCCTAGGTATCCGGCGGGCTATGGCTACACCTTC.

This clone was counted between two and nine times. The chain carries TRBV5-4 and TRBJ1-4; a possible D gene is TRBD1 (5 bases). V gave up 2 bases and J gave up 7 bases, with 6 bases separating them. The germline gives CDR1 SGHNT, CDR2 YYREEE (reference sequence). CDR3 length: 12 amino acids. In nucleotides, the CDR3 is TGTGCCAGCAGCTTAGACAGTGAAAAACTGTTTTTT. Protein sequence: CASSLDSEKLFF.